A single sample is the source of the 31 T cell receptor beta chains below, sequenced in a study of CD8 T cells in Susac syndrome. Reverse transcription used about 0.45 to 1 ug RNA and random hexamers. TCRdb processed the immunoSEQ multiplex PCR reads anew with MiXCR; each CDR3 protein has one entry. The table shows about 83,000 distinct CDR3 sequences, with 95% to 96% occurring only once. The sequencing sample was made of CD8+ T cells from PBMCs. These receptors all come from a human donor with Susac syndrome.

In DNA, the CDR3 is TGTGCCAGCAGCGTAGTATTAAATGGGAACACTGAAGCTTTCTTT. It is translated as CASSVVLNGNTEAFF. V and J are TRBV9 and TRBJ1-1; D unclear. Germline V CDR1 and CDR2: SGDLS, YYNGEE. V lost 0 bases and J 1 base, leaving 10 bases between the germline ends. CDR3 size: 15 residues.

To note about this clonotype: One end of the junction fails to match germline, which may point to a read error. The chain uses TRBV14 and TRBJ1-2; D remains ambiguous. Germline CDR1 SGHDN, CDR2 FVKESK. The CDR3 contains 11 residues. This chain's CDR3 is CASSQGRPMVF. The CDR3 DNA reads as TGTGCCAGCAGCCAAGGGCGTCCGATGGTCTTC. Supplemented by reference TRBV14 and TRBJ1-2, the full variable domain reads EAGVTQFPSHSVIEKGQTVTLRCDPISGHDNLYWYRRVMGKEIKFLLHFVKESKQDESGMPNNRFLAERTGGTYSTLKVQPAELEDSGVYFCASSQGRPMVFGSGTRLTVV.

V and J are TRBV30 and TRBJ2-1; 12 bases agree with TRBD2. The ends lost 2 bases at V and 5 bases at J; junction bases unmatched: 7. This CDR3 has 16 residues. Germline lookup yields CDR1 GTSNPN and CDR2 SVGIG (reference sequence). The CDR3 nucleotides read TGTGCCTGGAGTTGGCTAGCGGGAGGGCCACACAATGAGCAGTTCTTC. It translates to CAWSWLAGGPHNEQFF.

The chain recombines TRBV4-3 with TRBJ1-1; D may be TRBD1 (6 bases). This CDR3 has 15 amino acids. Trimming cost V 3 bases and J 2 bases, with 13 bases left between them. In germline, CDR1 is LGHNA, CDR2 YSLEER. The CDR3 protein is CASSQMTGLNTEAFF. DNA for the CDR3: TGCGCCAGCAGCCAGATGACAGGATTAAACACTGAAGCTTTCTTT.

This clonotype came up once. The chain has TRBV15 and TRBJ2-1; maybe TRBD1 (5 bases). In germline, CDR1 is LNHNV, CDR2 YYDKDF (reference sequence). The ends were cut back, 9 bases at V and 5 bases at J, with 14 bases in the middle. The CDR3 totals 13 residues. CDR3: CATEKDTNNEQFF. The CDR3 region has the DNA TGTGCCACAGAGAAGGACACGAACAATGAGCAGTTCTTC.

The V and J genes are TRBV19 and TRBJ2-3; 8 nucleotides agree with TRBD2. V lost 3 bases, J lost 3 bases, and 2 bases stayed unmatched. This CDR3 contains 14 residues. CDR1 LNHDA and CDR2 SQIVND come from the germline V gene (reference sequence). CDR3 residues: CASSMLAGTDTQYF. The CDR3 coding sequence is TGTGCCAGTAGTATGCTAGCGGGTACAGATACGCAGTATTTT.

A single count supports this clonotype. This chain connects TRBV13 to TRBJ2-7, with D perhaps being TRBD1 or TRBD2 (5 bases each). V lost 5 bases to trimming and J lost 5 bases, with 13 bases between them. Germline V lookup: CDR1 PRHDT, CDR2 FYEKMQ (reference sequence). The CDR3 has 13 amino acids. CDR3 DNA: TGTGCCAGCAGCCATGGGACCGCTAACGAGCAGTACTTC. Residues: CASSHGTANEQYF.

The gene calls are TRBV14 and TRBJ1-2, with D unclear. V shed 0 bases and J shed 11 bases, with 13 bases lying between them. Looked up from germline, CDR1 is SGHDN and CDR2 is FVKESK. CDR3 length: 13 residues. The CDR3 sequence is CASSQDQRVGYTF. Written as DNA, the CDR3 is TGTGCCAGCAGCCAAGATCAGCGCGTAGGTTACACCTTC.

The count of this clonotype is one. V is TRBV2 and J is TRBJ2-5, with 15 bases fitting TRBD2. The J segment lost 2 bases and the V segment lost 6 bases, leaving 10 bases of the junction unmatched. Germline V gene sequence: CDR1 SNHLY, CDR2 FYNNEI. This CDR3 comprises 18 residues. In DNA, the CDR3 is TGTGCCAGCAGGCCCGGGACTAGCGGGAGGACCCAACAAGAGACCCAGTACTTC. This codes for CASRPGTSGRTQQETQYF.

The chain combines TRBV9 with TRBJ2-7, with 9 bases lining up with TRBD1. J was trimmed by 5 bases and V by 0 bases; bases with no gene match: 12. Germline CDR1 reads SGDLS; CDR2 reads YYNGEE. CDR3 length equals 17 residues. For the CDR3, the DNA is TGTGCCAGCAGCGTAGATGGTCGAACAGGGGGCAACAACGAGCAGTACTTC. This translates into CASSVDGRTGGNNEQYF.

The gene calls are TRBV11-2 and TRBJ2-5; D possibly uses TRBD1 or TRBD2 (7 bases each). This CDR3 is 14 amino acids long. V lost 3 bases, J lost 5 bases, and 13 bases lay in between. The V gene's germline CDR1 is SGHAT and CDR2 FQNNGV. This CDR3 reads CASSLNRGGETQYF. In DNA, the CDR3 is TGTGCCAGCAGCTTGAACAGGGGAGGGGAGACCCAGTACTTC.

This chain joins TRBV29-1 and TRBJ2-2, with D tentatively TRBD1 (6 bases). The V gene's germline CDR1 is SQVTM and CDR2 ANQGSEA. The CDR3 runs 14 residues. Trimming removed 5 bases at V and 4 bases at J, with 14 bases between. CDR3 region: CSVTITGSTGELFF. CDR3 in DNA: TGCAGCGTTACGATTACAGGGTCCACCGGGGAGCTGTTTTTT.

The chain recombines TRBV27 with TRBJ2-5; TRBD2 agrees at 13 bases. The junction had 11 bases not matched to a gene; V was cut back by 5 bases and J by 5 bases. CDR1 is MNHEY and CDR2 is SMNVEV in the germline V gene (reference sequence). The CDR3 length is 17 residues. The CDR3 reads CASSELAGGPRGETQYF. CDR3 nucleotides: TGTGCCAGCAGTGAACTAGCGGGAGGGCCCCGAGGGGAGACCCAGTACTTC.

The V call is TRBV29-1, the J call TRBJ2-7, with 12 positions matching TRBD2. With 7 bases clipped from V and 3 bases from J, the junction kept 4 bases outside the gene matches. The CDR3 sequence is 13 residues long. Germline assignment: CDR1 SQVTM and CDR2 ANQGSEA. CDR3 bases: TGCAGCGCAATGACTAGCGGGAGCTACGAGCAGTACTTC. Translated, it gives CSAMTSGSYEQYF.

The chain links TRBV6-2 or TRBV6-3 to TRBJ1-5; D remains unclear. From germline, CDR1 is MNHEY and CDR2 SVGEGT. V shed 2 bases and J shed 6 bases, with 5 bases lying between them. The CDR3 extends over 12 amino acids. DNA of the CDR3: TGTGCCAGCAGTTACGGTGGTCAGCCCCAGCATTTT. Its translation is CASSYGGQPQHF.

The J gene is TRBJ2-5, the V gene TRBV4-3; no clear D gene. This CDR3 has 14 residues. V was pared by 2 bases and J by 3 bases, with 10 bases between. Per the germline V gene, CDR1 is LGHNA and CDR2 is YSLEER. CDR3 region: CASSQWADEETQYF. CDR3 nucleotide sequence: TGCGCCAGCAGCCAATGGGCAGACGAAGAGACCCAGTACTTC.

CDR3 region: CSARDSGSGRYSYEQYF. The CDR3 coding sequence is TGCAGTGCTAGAGACAGTGGTAGCGGGAGGTATTCCTACGAGCAGTACTTC. The V gene is TRBV20-1, the J gene TRBJ2-7, with 10 nucleotides matching TRBD2. The length of the CDR3 is 17 residues. The germline V gene has CDR1 DFQATT and CDR2 SNEGSKA (reference sequence). The trim removed 0 bases at V and 1 base at J, leaving 9 bases unmatched.

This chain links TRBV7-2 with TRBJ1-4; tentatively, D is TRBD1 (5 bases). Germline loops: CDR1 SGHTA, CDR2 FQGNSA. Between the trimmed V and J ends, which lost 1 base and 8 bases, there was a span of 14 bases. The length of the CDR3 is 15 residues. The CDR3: CASSLVGTPAEKLFF. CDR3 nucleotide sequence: TGTGCCAGCAGCTTAGTGGGGACCCCGGCGGAAAAACTGTTTTTT.

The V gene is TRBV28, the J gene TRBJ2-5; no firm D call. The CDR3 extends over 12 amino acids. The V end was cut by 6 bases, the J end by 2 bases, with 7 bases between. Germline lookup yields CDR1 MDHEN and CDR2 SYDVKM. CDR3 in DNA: TGTGCCAGCAGAGACGGGCAAGAGACCCAGTACTTC. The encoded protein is CASRDGQETQYF.

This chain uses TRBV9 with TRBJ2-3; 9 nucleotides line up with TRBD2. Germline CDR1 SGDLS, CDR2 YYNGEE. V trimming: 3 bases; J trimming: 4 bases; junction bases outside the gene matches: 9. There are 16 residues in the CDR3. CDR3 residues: CASSDGTSSDSDTQYF. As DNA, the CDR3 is TGTGCCAGCAGCGACGGGACTAGCAGCGATTCAGATACGCAGTATTTT.

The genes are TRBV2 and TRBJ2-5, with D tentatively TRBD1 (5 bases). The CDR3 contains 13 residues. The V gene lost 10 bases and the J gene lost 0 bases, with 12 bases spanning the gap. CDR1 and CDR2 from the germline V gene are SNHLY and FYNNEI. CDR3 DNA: TGTGCCACCTGGGGCCCTAACCAAGAGACCCAGTACTTC. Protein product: CATWGPNQETQYF.

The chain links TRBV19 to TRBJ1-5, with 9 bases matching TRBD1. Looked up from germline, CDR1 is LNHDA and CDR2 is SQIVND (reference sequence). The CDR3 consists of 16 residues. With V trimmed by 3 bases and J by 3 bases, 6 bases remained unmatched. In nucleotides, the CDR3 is TGTGCCAGTAGTATCGGGGGACAGGGCCCCAATCAGCCCCAGCATTTT. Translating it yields CASSIGGQGPNQPQHF.

Here the CDR3 DNA reads TGTGCCAGCAGCTTCCAGGCCTACGAGCAGTACGTC. Residues: CASSFQAYEQYV. The gene calls are TRBV13 and TRBJ2-7; D remains unclear. V was trimmed by 3 bases and J by 2 bases, leaving 5 bases between them. The CDR3 extends over 12 amino acids. Germline V gene sequence: CDR1 PRHDT, CDR2 FYEKMQ (reference sequence).

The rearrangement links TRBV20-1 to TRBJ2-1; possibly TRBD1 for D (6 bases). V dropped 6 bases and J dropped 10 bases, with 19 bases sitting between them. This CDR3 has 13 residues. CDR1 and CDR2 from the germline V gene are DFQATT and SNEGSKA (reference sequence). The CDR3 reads CSAILQTGNEQFF. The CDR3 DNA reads TGCAGTGCGATACTCCAAACAGGGAACGAGCAGTTCTTC.

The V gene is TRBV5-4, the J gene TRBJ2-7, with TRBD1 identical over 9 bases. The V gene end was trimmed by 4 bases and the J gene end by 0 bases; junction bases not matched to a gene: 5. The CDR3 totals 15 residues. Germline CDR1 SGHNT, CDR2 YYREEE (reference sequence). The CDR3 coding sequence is TGTGCCAGCAGCCCCGGGACAGGGCTCTCCTACGAGCAGTACTTC. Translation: CASSPGTGLSYEQYF. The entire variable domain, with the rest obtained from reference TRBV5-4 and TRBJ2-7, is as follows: ETGVTQSPTHLIKTRGQQVTLRCSSQSGHNTVSWYQQALGQGPQFIFQYYREEENGRGNFPPRFSGLQFPNYSSELNVNALELDDSALYLCASSPGTGLSYEQYFGPGTRLTVT.

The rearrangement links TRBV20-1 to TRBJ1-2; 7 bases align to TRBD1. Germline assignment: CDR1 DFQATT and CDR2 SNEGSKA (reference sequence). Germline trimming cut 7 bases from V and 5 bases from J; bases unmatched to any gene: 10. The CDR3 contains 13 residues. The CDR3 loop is CSVTGVQGYGYTF. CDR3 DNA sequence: TGCAGTGTCACAGGGGTACAAGGATATGGCTACACCTTC.

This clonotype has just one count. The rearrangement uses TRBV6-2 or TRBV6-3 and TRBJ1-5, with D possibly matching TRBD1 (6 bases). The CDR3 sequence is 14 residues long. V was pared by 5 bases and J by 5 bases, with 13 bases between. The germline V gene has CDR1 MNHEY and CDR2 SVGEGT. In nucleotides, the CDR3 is TGTGCCAGCAGTCAGGGGTTTGAACATCAGCCCCAGCATTTT. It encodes CASSQGFEHQPQHF.

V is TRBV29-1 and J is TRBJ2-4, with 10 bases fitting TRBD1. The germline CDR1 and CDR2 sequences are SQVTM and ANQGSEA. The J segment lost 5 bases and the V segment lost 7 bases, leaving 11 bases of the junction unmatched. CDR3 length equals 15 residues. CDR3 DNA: TGCAGCGGGAGCGGGGGACAGGGGACCGAAAACATTCAGTACTTC. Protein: CSGSGGQGTENIQYF.

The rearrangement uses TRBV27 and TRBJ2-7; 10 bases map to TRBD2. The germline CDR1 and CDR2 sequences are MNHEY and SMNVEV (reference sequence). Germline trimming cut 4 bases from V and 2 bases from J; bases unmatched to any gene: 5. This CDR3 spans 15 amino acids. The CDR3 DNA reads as TGTGCCAGCAGTTCAGGGACTAGCGCAGCCTACGAGCAGTACTTC. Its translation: CASSSGTSAAYEQYF.

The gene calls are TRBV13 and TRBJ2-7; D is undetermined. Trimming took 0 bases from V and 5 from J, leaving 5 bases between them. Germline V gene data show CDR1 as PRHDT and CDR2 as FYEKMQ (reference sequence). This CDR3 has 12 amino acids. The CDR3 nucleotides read TGTGCCAGCAGCTTAGGGGGGAACGAGCAGTACTTC. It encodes CASSLGGNEQYF.

CDR3 sequence: CASSWTGTEAFF. The CDR3 DNA reads TGTGCCAGCAGCTGGACTGGGACTGAAGCTTTCTTT. The rearrangement links TRBV16 to TRBJ1-1; D gene unclear. Germline V gene lookup returns CDR1 KGHSY and CDR2 FQNENV. Deletions cut 5 bases from V and 5 bases from J, with 9 bases between. The CDR3 has 12 residues.